This passage covers 27 T cell receptor beta chains from one sample sequenced in a study of cytomegalovirus exposure and HLA in healthy donors. The PCR had 60 Vbeta and 13 Jbeta primers. The table came from immunoSEQ multiplex PCR; TCRdb's copy has only in-frame clones and leaves some out. The sample includes approximately 200,000 clones, around 78% of them seen just once. The material sequenced was PBMCs. The receptor set was obtained from a man aged 30-40 years in good health and CMV-seronegative.

In this sample, this clone turned up once. The rearrangement uses TRBV11-2 and TRBJ2-1; TRBD2 aligns across 10 bases. The CDR3 totals 17 residues. Germline-derived CDR1 and CDR2 are SGHAT and FQNNGV. With V trimmed by 1 base and J by 1 base, 4 bases remained unmatched. CDR3 sequence: CASSLGLAGASYNEQFF. For the CDR3, the DNA is TGTGCCAGCAGCTTAGGGCTAGCGGGAGCGTCCTACAATGAGCAGTTCTTC.

The gene calls are TRBV21-1 and TRBJ2-3; whether TRBD1, the table's D call, matches the DNA was not checked. TRBV21-1 is flagged as a pseudogene. The CDR3 sequence is 10 residues long. DNA for the CDR3: TGTGCCAGCTACATAGATACGCAGTATTTT. Protein product: CASYIDTQYF.

This chain uses TRBV5-4 with TRBJ2-2; unclear D gene. Germline CDR1 SGHNT, CDR2 YYREEE (reference sequence). This CDR3 comprises 15 residues. Trimming took 4 bases from V and 2 from J, leaving 12 bases between them. Written as DNA, the CDR3 is TGTGCCAGCAGCCGCACTCTTCGAAACACCGGGGAGCTGTTTTTT. Residues: CASSRTLRNTGELFF.

This clone was observed a single time. The CDR3, as DNA: TGTGCCTGGAGTGGAGGGATCTACGAGCAGTACTTC. Translated: CAWSGGIYEQYF. The rearrangement links TRBV30 to TRBJ2-7, with D possibly matching TRBD2 (5 bases). Germline lookup yields CDR1 GTSNPN and CDR2 SVGIG (reference sequence). This CDR3 has 12 residues. Trimming cost V 1 base and J 3 bases, with 7 bases left between them. Filled out from reference TRBV30 and TRBJ2-7, the complete variable domain reads SQTIHQWPATLVQPVGSPLSLECTVEGTSNPNLYWYRQAAGRGLQLLFYSVGIGQISSEVPQNLSASRPQDRQFILSSKKLLLSDSGFYLCAWSGGIYEQYFGPGTRLTVT.

The J gene is TRBJ2-6, the V gene TRBV5-1; D is unclear. Per germline, CDR1 SGHRS and CDR2 YFSETQ. The CDR3 sequence is 16 residues long. V dropped 0 bases and J dropped 1 base, with 8 bases sitting between them. CDR3 region: CASSLGGESGANVLTF. In DNA, the CDR3 is TGCGCCAGCAGCTTGGGCGGCGAATCTGGGGCCAACGTCCTGACTTTC.

The chain joins TRBV28 to TRBJ1-2, with 7 bases that match TRBD1. Germline loops: CDR1 MDHEN, CDR2 SYDVKM. The length of the CDR3 is 14 residues. J was trimmed by 4 bases and V by 6 bases; bases with no gene match: 8. The DNA of the CDR3 is TGTGCCAGCAGCCCTACAGGGGTGGGCTATGGCTACACCTTC. It yields the protein CASSPTGVGYGYTF.

V and J are TRBV11-2 and TRBJ1-5; no reliable D call. The V gene's germline CDR1 is SGHAT and CDR2 FQNNGV. V shed 5 bases and J shed 1 base, with 9 bases lying between them. CDR3 length: 14 amino acids. The CDR3 coding sequence is TGTGCCAGCAGCAAGACCGGGAGCAATCAGCCCCAGCATTTT. Translation gives CASSKTGSNQPQHF.

The chain carries TRBV27 and TRBJ2-7, with 7 bases lining up with TRBD1. Germline-derived CDR1 and CDR2 are MNHEY and SMNVEV (reference sequence). The trim removed 5 bases at V and 2 bases at J, leaving 6 bases unmatched. CDR3 size: 14 residues. The DNA of the CDR3 is TGTGCCAGCAGTACAAAGACAGGGACCTACGAGCAGTACTTC. This gives the protein CASSTKTGTYEQYF.

The chain recombines TRBV25-1 with TRBJ2-1; D perhaps matches TRBD2 (6 bases). Germline V gives CDR1 MGHDK, CDR2 SYGVNS. This CDR3 has 16 amino acids. The V end was cut by 3 bases, the J end by 0 bases, with 12 bases between. CDR3 amino acids: CASSDKGTPSYNEQFF. The CDR3, as DNA: TGTGCCAGCAGTGACAAGGGGACTCCCTCCTACAATGAGCAGTTCTTC.

The V gene is TRBV2, the J gene TRBJ2-7; 8 bases line up with TRBD1. The CDR3 contains 19 residues. V lost 8 bases to trimming and J lost 0 bases; unmatched junction nucleotides: 21. From germline, CDR1 is SNHLY and CDR2 FYNNEI. CDR3 in DNA: TGTGCCAGCGGCGGTGGGATGCTACAGGGGGTTCCGAGCTCCTACGAGCAGTACTTC. As protein: CASGGGMLQGVPSSYEQYF.

The chain links TRBV5-4 to TRBJ2-1; 10 bases match TRBD2. Germline V gene data show CDR1 as SGHNT and CDR2 as YYREEE (reference sequence). J lost 6 bases, V lost 3 bases, and 6 bases had no gene match. The CDR3 covers 15 residues. The CDR3 is CASSSGGLAVNEQFF. The CDR3 DNA sequence: TGTGCCAGCAGCTCCGGCGGACTAGCGGTCAATGAGCAGTTCTTC.

The chain links TRBV2 to TRBJ2-7, with 8 bases that match TRBD1. Germline CDR1 and CDR2: SNHLY and FYNNEI. This CDR3 contains 16 residues. Germline trimming cut 4 bases from V and 5 bases from J; bases unmatched to any gene: 13. CDR3 sequence: CASSVPTTGEENEQYF. The CDR3 DNA is TGTGCCAGCAGTGTCCCAACGACAGGGGAAGAGAACGAGCAGTACTTC. The whole variable domain, remainder taken from reference TRBV2 and TRBJ2-7, is EPEVTQTPSHQVTQMGQEVILRCVPISNHLYFYWYRQILGQKVEFLVSFYNNEISEKSEIFDDQFSVERPDGSNFTLKIRSTKLEDSAMYFCASSVPTTGEENEQYFGPGTRLTVT.

The chain carries TRBV5-1 and TRBJ2-2; D perhaps matches TRBD2 (6 bases). The V end was cut by 2 bases, the J end by 5 bases, with 13 bases between. CDR1 is SGHRS, CDR2 YFSETQ, per germline. The CDR3 has 15 amino acids. CDR3 nucleotides: TGCGCCAGCAGCTTCGGGACTGGGAAAACCGGGGAGCTGTTTTTT. This sequence encodes CASSFGTGKTGELFF. Drawing the rest from reference TRBV5-1 and TRBJ2-2, the complete variable domain is KAGVTQTPRYLIKTRGQQVTLSCSPISGHRSVSWYQQTPGQGLQFLFEYFSETQRNKGNFPGRFSGRQFSNSRSEMNVSTLELGDSALYLCASSFGTGKTGELFFGEGSRLTVL.

The rearrangement links TRBV9 to TRBJ2-3; TRBD2 matches at 7 bases. The CDR3 sequence is 14 residues long. The J segment lost 3 bases and the V segment lost 6 bases, leaving 7 bases of the junction unmatched. Germline V gene lookup returns CDR1 SGDLS and CDR2 YYNGEE. The DNA for the CDR3 is TGTGCCAGCACTAGCGGAGCGGGAACAGATACGCAGTATTTT. Its protein product is CASTSGAGTDTQYF.

This sequence joins TRBV25-1 and TRBJ2-3, with D maybe TRBD2 (5 bases). The CDR3 contains 17 residues. With 6 bases removed from V and 0 bases from J, the gap between germline ends came to 19 bases. Germline CDR1 reads MGHDK; CDR2 reads SYGVNS. The CDR3 DNA is TGTGCCAGCAGCGACCCTTTGGCGGGCGCTAGCACAGATACGCAGTATTTT. This encodes CASSDPLAGASTDTQYF.

A single count supports this clone. This chain joins TRBV19 and TRBJ1-2; the D gene is possibly TRBD1 (6 bases). CDR1 LNHDA and CDR2 SQIVND come from the germline V gene (reference sequence). Trimming took 4 bases from V and 8 from J, leaving 14 bases between them. The CDR3 sequence is 13 residues long. This chain's CDR3 is CASSTAQGQGYTF. In nucleotides, the CDR3 is TGTGCCAGTAGTACTGCCCAAGGACAGGGCTACACCTTC.

CDR3 in DNA: TGTGCCAGCAGTGTTCAGGAATCGTCCTATGGCTACACCTTC. This encodes CASSVQESSYGYTF. The chain links TRBV2 to TRBJ1-2; no clear D gene. CDR1 is SNHLY, CDR2 FYNNEI, per germline. The CDR3 is made up of 14 amino acids. The V gene lost 4 bases and the J gene lost 4 bases, with 13 bases spanning the gap.

This chain uses TRBV9 with TRBJ2-1; TRBD2 matches 9 bases. Per germline, CDR1 SGDLS and CDR2 YYNGEE. Trimming cost V 4 bases and J 9 bases; bases outside gene matches: 8. The CDR3 runs 14 residues. CDR3 residues: CASSPGPSGIEQFF. Here the CDR3 DNA reads TGTGCCAGCAGCCCCGGCCCTAGCGGGATTGAGCAGTTCTTC.

The chain has TRBV11-2 and TRBJ2-5; tentatively, D is TRBD2 (5 bases). CDR3 length: 16 amino acids. The germline V gene has CDR1 SGHAT and CDR2 FQNNGV. Trimming took off 1 base at V and 1 base at J, with 13 bases between the two ends. CDR3 protein: CASSLAGRGFQETQYF. CDR3 bases: TGTGCCAGCAGCTTAGCGGGAAGAGGATTCCAAGAGACCCAGTACTTC.

The chain is built from TRBV11-3 and TRBJ2-6; TRBD1 matches at 9 bases. V lost 4 bases, J lost 1 base, and 8 bases stayed unmatched. The CDR3 runs to 18 residues. Per germline, CDR1 SGHNT and CDR2 YENEEA. CDR3 sequence reads: CASSSPGTGPSGANVLTF. DNA for the CDR3: TGTGCCAGCAGCTCGCCGGGGACAGGGCCTTCTGGGGCCAACGTCCTGACTTTC.

V and J are TRBV27 and TRBJ1-6, with 7 bases matching TRBD1. Germline V gene sequence: CDR1 MNHEY, CDR2 SMNVEV (reference sequence). This CDR3 contains 14 residues. Losses at the gene ends were 6 bases for V and 7 bases for J; bases not matched to a gene: 6. For the CDR3, the DNA is TGTGCCAGCAGACCCGGGACAGTAAATTCACCCCTCCACTTT. It is translated as CASRPGTVNSPLHF.

The chain's CDR3 is CASHKRGQGGTEAFF. Written as DNA, the CDR3 is TGTGCCAGTCACAAACGGGGACAGGGAGGGACTGAAGCTTTCTTT. The rearrangement links TRBV21-1 to TRBJ1-1; the D call of TRBD1 is as the table states it, not checked on the DNA. TRBV21-1 has pseudogene status. The CDR3 contains 15 residues.

In the case of this clone: Germline is not matched at one junction end, which may reflect a read error. This chain links TRBV28 with TRBJ1-2, with 11 bases lining up with TRBD1. The germline CDR1 and CDR2 sequences are MDHEN and SYDVKM. This CDR3 has 17 amino acids. For the CDR3, the DNA is TGTGCCAGCAGTCAAGGACAGGGGGCAAGGGTTAACGATGGCTACACCTTC. Residues: CASSQGQGARVNDGYTF.

This sequence joins TRBV28 and TRBJ2-1; 9 bases match TRBD1. The CDR3 sequence is 14 residues long. Germline loops: CDR1 MDHEN, CDR2 SYDVKM. V dropped 5 bases and J dropped 7; count of bases not matched to a gene: 6. The CDR3: CASSPEDRGNEQFF. Here the CDR3 DNA reads TGTGCCAGCAGTCCAGAGGACAGGGGTAATGAGCAGTTCTTC.

The chain uses TRBV11-2 and TRBJ1-2, with TRBD1 matching over 7 bases. Trimming cost V 3 bases and J 8 bases; bases outside gene matches: 6. This CDR3 region has 13 residues. Germline V gene lookup returns CDR1 SGHAT and CDR2 FQNNGV. In nucleotides, the CDR3 is TGTGCCAGCAGCTTCACAGGGGATGGCGGCTACACCTTC. Its protein product is CASSFTGDGGYTF.

V is TRBV5-4 and J is TRBJ2-3; perhaps TRBD2 as D (7 bases). This CDR3 is 17 amino acids long. Germline CDR1 is SGHNT and CDR2 is YYREEE (reference sequence). V lost 5 bases to trimming and J lost 2 bases, with 21 bases between them. The CDR3, as DNA: TGTGCCAGCAGTATTCAGGGGAGGGCCCATTCCACAGATACGCAGTATTTT. Translated, it gives CASSIQGRAHSTDTQYF.

The V and J genes are TRBV2 and TRBJ1-5; TRBD1 agrees at 10 bases. This CDR3 is built from 14 residues. Germline V gives CDR1 SNHLY, CDR2 FYNNEI. Trimming at V came to 7 bases and at J to 9 bases, leaving 9 bases not matched to a gene. The CDR3 here is CASNRPGTGAPQHF. The CDR3 nucleotides are TGTGCCAGCAACCGTCCCGGGACAGGGGCGCCCCAGCATTTT.